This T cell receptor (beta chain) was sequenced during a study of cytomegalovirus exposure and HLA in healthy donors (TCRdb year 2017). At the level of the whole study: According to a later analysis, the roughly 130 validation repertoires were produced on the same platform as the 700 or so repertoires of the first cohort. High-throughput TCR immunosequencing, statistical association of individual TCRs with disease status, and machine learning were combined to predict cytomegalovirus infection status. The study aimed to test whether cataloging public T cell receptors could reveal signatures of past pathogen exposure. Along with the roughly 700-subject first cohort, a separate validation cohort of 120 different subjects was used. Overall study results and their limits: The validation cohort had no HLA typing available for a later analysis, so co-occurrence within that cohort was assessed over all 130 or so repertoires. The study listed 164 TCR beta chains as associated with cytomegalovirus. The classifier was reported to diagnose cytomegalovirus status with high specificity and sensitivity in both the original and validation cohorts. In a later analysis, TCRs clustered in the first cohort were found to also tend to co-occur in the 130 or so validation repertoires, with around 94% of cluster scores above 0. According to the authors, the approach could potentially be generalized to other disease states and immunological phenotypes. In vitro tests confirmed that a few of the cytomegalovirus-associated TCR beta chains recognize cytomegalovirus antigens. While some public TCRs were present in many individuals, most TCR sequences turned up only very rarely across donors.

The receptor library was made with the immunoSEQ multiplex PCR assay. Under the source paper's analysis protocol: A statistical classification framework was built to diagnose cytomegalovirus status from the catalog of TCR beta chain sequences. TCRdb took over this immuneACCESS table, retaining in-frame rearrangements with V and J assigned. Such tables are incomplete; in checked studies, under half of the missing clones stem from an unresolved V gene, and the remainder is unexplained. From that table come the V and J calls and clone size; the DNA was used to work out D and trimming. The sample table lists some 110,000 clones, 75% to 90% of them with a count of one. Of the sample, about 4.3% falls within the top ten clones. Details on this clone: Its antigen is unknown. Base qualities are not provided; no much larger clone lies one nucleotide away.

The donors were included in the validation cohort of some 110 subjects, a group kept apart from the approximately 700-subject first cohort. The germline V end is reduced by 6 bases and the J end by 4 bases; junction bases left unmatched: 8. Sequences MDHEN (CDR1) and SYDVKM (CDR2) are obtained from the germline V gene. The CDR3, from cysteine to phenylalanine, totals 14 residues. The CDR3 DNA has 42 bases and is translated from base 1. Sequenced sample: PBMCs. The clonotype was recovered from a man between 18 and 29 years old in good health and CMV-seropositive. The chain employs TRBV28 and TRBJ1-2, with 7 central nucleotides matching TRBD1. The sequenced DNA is TGTGCCAGCAGCTCGGGACAGCTCTTCTATGGCTACACCTTC. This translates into CASSSGQLFYGYTF.